This is a list of T cell receptor beta chains from one sample in a study of shared clonotypes between healthy human individuals. Only in-frame clones appear in the TCRdb table, and some are missing; sequencing was by immunoSEQ multiplex PCR. Among about 1 million clones, roughly 80% were seen once, and the ten largest hold 1.4%. The material sequenced was memory CD4+ T cells sorted from blood. These TCRs come from a man younger than 35 in good health. The CDR3 runs from the conserved cysteine through the conserved F or W.

>TRBV5-6|13
CASSLVGQAGYTF
>TRBV7-2|15
CASSFEGTRYNEQFF
>TRBV7-9|15
CASSLYRGGAGELFF
>TRBV7-2|14
CASSQSRGANVLTF
>TRBV6-5|14
CASRKPGQGGNDFF
>TRBV7-5|17
CARSLFIQGQLNTEAFF
>TRBV10-2|13
CASSDGSNYGYTF
>TRBV4-3|15
CASSPMGLAGGRQYF
>TRBV30|14
CAWSRGQANQPQHF
>TRBV5-1|14
CASSGGSSYNEQFF
>TRBV11-2|14
CASSFANNYDGYTF
>TRBV6-5|16
CASSSRDRGSNQPQHF
>TRBV11-2|15
CASTQTSRENSPLHF
>TRBV6-5|16
CASSLTGTGSYNEQFF
>TRBV6-6|14
CASRTSAGANVLTF
>TRBV5-1|15
CASSLIGGTVQPQHF
>TRBV28|16
CASSSAGQGRYTEAFF
>TRBV18|12
CASSPDGQTPHF
>TRBV28|13
CASSRAGQETQYF
>TRBV6-5|13
CASRERDRAEAFF
>TRBV5-8|17
CASSLERGRGLTGELFF
>TRBV5-6|14
CASSSGPSTDTQYF
>TRBV5-1|13
CASSLAGDSPLHF
>TRBV4-3|14
CASSQDPGGGEQFF
>TRBV7-8|19
CASSPPRQISHVFLYGYTF
>TRBV7-9|13
CASSEAGDTEAFF
>TRBV19|13
CASRAASTDTQYF
>TRBV15|15
CATSRDLANSYEQYF
>TRBV6-6|16
CASSYPKGRSNQPQHF
>TRBV5-1|12
CASSPSSETQYF
>TRBV6-5|13
CASSWARGETQYF
>TRBV19|14
CASSKGGSQETQYF
>TRBV6-5|14
CASSYESSGNTIYF
>TRBV2|13
CASKGGPDEKLFF
>TRBV11-3|18
CASSRPGTSGSGKNIQYF
>TRBV5-8|13
CASSLGPGLRQYF
>TRBV5-1|16
CASSPQADRGGSPLHF
>TRBV5-1|11
CASSLDGKAFF
>TRBV10-3|15
CAISVGLAGDNEQFF
>TRBV5-1|16
CASSLIGTGNTGELFF
>TRBV28|13
CASSSGLGPTQYF
>TRBV27|13
CASSYRGDQPQHF
>TRBV7-2|14
CASSPRTGVTEAFF
>TRBV28|17
CASSSAGRVEGGYGYTF
>TRBV5-4|14
CASSSGPESYEQYF
>TRBV4-3|16
CASSQRGTGATDTQYF
>TRBV25-1|14
CASSEYRGQETQYF
>TRBV30|15
CAWSAVASSTDTQYF
>TRBV6-1|14
CASSKFGGNSPLHF
>TRBV4-1|15
CASSPWSLANYGYTF
>TRBV4-1|16
CASSQGLLQGSDGYTF
>TRBV28|17
CASPSAAGRNWNTEAFF
>TRBV7-9|16
CASSLSQGMAGTEAFF
>TRBV5-1|15
CASSSSTGRGYEQYF
>TRBV7-2|17
CASESGLAGEVTGELFF
>TRBV7-2|16
CASSLVFRSSYNEQFF
>TRBV4-1|15
CASSHYREGQNIQYF
>TRBV10-3|12
CAISPQGQPQHF
>TRBV4-3|16
CASSQVASGIWDTQYF
>TRBV19|16
CASSNQGPGAKNIQYF